This is a list of T cell receptor beta chains from one sample in a study of control samples from healthy donors and cancer patients. The method was immunoSEQ multiplex PCR; TCRdb's version includes in-frame clones alone and lacks a portion of them. The sample has about 190,000 clones. Source material: blood. The receptor set was obtained from a woman under 40 in good health. Each CDR3 is given with its conserved first and last residue. A D gene is named only where the DNA matches it firmly.

TRBD2	TRBV7-9	TRBJ2-2	CASSPAAGAGELFF	TGTGCCAGCAGCCCCGCTGCGGGGGCCGGGGAGCTGTTTTTT
.	TRBV5-1	TRBJ2-3	CASSLTPLRGNPTDTQYF	TGCGCCAGCAGCTTGACGCCCCTACGGGGCAACCCCACAGATACGCAGTATTTT
.	TRBV6-2/TRBV6-3	TRBJ2-3	CASSYISRLSTDTQYF	TGTGCCAGCAGTTACATTTCGCGGCTGAGCACAGATACGCAGTATTTT
TRBD1	TRBV7-7	TRBJ2-3	CASSLGGMALDTQYF	TGTGCTAGCAGCTTAGGGGGCATGGCCCTAGATACGCAGTATTTT
.	TRBV29-1	TRBJ1-3	CSVEAGLGNTIYF	TGCAGCGTTGAAGCGGGGCTTGGAAACACCATATATTTT
TRBD2	TRBV3-1/TRBV3-2	TRBJ2-3	CASSRIAGLAATDTQYF	TGTGCCAGCAGCCGGATTGCGGGACTAGCGGCCACAGATACGCAGTATTTT
.	TRBV6-4	TRBJ1-2	CASSEDRGRYGYTF	TGTGCCAGCAGTGAAGATAGGGGCCGGTATGGCTACACCTTC
.	TRBV28	TRBJ1-1	CASTPPRGGRTEAFF	TGTGCCAGCACCCCTCCCCGGGGAGGGAGGACTGAAGCTTTCTTT
.	TRBV3-1/TRBV3-2	TRBJ1-1	CASSQGQNTEAFF	TGTGCCAGCAGCCAGGGTCAGAACACTGAAGCTTTCTTT
.	TRBV10-3	TRBJ1-2	CAISESGQNYGYTF	TGTGCCATCAGTGAGTCGGGGCAGAACTATGGCTACACCTTC
.	TRBV28	TRBJ1-5	CASSLPPPTGQPQHF	TGTGCCAGCAGTTTACCCCCCCCCACGGGGCAGCCCCAGCATTTT
TRBD2	TRBV6-2/TRBV6-3	TRBJ2-3	CASSPGGQEDTQYF	TGTGCCAGCAGTCCGGGGGGGCAGGAAGATACGCAGTATTTT
.	TRBV7-2	TRBJ2-7	CASSLYLYEQYF	TGTGCCAGCAGCTTGTATTTATACGAGCAGTACTTC
.	TRBV19	TRBJ2-6	CASMSSSGANVLTF	TGTGCCAGTATGAGCAGCTCTGGGGCCAACGTCCTGACTTTC
.	TRBV7-8	TRBJ2-7	CASSSQVSYEQYF	TGTGCCAGCAGCTCTCAGGTGTCCTACGAGCAGTACTTC
.	TRBV11-2	TRBJ1-3	CASSLDKRGAGRSSGNTIYF	TGTGCCAGCAGCTTAGATAAAAGAGGAGCAGGGAGAAGCTCTGGAAACACCATATATTTT
TRBD1	TRBV19	TRBJ1-4	CASSPTSLQGADEKLFF	TGTGCCAGTAGTCCAACGTCGTTACAGGGGGCAGATGAAAAACTGTTTTTT
TRBD1	TRBV6-4	TRBJ1-2	CASSDAGQGNYGYTF	TGTGCCAGCAGTGATGCGGGACAGGGCAACTATGGCTACACCTTC
TRBD1	TRBV4-1	TRBJ1-4	CASSQARDSGEKLFF	TGCGCCAGCAGCCAAGCTAGGGACAGTGGTGAAAAACTGTTTTTT
.	TRBV6-6	TRBJ2-1	CASSSRGRNEQFF	TGTGCCAGCAGCTCCCGGGGGCGGAATGAGCAGTTCTTC
.	TRBV12-3/TRBV12-4	TRBJ1-1	CASSLFGVQDAFF	TGTGCCAGCAGTTTGTTCGGGGTACAGGATGCTTTCTTT
TRBD1	TRBV6-5	TRBJ1-6	CASSITGTANSPLHF	TGTGCCAGCAGTATCACCGGGACAGCTAATTCACCCCTCCACTTT
.	TRBV20-1	TRBJ1-6	CSAVGNSPLHF	TGCAGTGCTGTGGGAAACTCACCCCTCCACTTT